This T cell receptor beta chain was found in a study of beta chain features in type 1 diabetes. In germline, CDR1 is SGHTA, CDR2 FQGNSA. The CDR3 is 16 amino acids. V was pared by 5 bases and J by 6 bases, with 8 bases of the junction left unmatched. The sequenced template was cDNA made from the entire isolated RNA. Around 3.57 million reads was the average for naive, central memory and regulatory T cell samples. Libraries were prepared by immunoSEQ multiplex PCR; TCRdb keeps only in-frame clonotypes and omits some of them. The repertoire holds under 950,000 clones, with under 20% as singletons. Donors contributed one heparinised blood draw apiece, averaging roughly 0.12 L. Staining for CD45RO/CCR7/CD25/CD127/CD95/CD27 allowed sorting of CD4+ naive, central memory, regulatory and stem cell-like memory cells. This clone came up a few times.

The sequenced sample consisted of naive CD4+ T cells from blood. This chain uses TRBV7-2 with TRBJ2-1, with 12 bases lining up with TRBD2. The TCR sequence derives from a woman younger than 35 in good health. The CDR3 DNA sequence: TGTGCCAGCAGCGCGCGAAAACTAGCGGGAGGCAATGAGCAGTTCTTC. Its protein product is CASSARKLAGGNEQFF.